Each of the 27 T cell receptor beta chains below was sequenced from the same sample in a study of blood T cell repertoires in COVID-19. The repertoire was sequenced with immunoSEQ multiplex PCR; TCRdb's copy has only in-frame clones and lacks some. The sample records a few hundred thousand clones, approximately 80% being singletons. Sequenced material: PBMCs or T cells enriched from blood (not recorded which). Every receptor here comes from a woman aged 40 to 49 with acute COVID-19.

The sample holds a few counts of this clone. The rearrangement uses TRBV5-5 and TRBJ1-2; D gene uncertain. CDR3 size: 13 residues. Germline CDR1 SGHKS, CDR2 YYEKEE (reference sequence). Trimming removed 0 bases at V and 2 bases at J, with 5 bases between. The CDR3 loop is CASSLGGNYGYTF. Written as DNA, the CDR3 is TGTGCCAGCAGCTTGGGAGGGAACTATGGCTACACCTTC.

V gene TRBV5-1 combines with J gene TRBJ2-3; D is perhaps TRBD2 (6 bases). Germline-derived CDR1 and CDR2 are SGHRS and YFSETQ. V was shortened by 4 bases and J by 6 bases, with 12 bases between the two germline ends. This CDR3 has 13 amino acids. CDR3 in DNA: TGCGCCAGCAGCCGCGGGGTTCGGGATACGCAGTATTTT. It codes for CASSRGVRDTQYF. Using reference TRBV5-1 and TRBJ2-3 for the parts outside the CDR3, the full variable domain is KAGVTQTPRYLIKTRGQQVTLSCSPISGHRSVSWYQQTPGQGLQFLFEYFSETQRNKGNFPGRFSGRQFSNSRSEMNVSTLELGDSALYLCASSRGVRDTQYFGPGTRLTVL.

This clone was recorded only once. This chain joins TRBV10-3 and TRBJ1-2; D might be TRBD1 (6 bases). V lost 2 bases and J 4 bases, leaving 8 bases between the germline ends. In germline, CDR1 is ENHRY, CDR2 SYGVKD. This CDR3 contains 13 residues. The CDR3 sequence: CAISEDRFYGYTF. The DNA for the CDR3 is TGTGCCATCAGTGAGGACAGGTTCTATGGCTACACCTTC.

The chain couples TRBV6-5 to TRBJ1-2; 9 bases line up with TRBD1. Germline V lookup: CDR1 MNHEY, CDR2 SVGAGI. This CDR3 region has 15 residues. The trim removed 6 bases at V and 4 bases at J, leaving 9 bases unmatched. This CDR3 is CASRPQGAVFYGYTF. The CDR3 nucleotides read TGTGCCAGCAGACCACAGGGGGCGGTGTTCTATGGCTACACCTTC.

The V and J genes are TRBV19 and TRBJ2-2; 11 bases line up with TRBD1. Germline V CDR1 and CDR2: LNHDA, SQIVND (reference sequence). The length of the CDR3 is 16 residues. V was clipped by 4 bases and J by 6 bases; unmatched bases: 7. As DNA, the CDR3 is TGTGCCAGTAGTAGAGGACAGGGGGCTAGCGCCGGGGAGCTGTTTTTT. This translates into CASSRGQGASAGELFF.

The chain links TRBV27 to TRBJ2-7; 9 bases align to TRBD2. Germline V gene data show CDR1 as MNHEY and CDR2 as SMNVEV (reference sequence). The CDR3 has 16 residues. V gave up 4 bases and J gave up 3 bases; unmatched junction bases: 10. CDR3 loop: CASSSPLSGGLYEQYF. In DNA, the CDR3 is TGTGCCAGCAGTTCCCCGCTTAGCGGGGGACTCTACGAGCAGTACTTC.

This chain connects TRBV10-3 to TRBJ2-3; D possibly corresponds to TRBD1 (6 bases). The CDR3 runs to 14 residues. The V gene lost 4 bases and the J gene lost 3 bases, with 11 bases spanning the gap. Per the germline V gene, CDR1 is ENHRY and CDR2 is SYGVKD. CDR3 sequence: CAISAIGQTDTQYF. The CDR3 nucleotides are TGTGCCATCAGTGCTATTGGACAGACAGATACGCAGTATTTT.

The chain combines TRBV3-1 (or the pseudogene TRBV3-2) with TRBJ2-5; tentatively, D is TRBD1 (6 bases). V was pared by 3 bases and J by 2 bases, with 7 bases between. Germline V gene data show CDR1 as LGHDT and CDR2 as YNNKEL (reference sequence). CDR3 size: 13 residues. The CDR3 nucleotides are TGTGCCAGCAGCCACCAGGGGCAAGAGACCCAGTACTTC. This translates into CASSHQGQETQYF.

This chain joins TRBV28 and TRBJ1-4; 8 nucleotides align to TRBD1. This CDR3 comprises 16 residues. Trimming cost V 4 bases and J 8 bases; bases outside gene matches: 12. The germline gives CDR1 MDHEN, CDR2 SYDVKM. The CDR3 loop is CASSSPSGQGGEKLFF. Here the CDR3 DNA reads TGTGCCAGCAGTTCCCCCTCCGGACAGGGCGGGGAAAAACTGTTTTTT.

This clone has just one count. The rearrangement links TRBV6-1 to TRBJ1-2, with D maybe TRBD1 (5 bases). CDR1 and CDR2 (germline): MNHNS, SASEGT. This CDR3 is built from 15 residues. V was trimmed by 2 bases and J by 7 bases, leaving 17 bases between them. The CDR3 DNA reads TGTGCCAGCAGTGAATTGAGCGGGGACTCTACTGGCTACACCTTC. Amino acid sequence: CASSELSGDSTGYTF.

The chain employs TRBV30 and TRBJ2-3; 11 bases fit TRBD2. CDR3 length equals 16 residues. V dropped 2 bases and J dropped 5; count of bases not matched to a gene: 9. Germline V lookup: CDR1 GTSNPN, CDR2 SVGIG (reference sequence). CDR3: CAWSQETSGMGDTQYF. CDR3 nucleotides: TGTGCCTGGAGTCAAGAGACTAGCGGGATGGGAGATACGCAGTATTTT.

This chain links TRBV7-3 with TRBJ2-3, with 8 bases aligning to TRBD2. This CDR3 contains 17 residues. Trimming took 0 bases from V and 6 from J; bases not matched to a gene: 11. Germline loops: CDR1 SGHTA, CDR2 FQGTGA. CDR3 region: CASSLTQVAGSRDTQYF. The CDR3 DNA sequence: TGTGCCAGCAGCTTAACTCAGGTAGCGGGGTCTCGGGATACGCAGTATTTT.

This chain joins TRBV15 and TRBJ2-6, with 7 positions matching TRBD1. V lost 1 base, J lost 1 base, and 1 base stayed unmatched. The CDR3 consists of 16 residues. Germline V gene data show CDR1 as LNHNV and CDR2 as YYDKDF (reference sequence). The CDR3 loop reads CATSRGQGSGANVLTF. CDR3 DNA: TGTGCCACCAGCAGAGGACAGGGATCTGGGGCCAACGTCCTGACTTTC.

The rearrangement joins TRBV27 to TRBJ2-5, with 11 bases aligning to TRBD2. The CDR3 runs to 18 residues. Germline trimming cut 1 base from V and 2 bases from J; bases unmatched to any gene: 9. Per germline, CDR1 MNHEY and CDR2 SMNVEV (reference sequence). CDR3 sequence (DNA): TGTGCCAGCAGTTTATTAGGGGCCTGGACTAGCGGGCAAGAGACCCAGTACTTC. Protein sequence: CASSLLGAWTSGQETQYF.

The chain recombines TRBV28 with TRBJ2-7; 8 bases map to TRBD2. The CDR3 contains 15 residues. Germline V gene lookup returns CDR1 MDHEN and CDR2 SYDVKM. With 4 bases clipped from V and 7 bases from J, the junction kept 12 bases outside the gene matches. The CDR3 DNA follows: TGTGCCAGCAGTTCCCCCCGGGGGGGGGCAGGGGAGCAGTACTTC. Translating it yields CASSSPRGGAGEQYF.

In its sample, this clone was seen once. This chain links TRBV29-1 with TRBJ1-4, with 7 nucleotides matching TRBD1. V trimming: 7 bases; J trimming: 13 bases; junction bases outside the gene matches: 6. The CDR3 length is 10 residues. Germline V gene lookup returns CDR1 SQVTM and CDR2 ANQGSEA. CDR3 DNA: TGCAGCGCCGGGGACAGTCGACTGTTTTTT. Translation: CSAGDSRLFF. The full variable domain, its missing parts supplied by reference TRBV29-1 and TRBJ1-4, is SAVISQKPSRDICQRGTSLTIQCQVDSQVTMMFWYRQQPGQSLTLIATANQGSEATYESGFVIDKFPISRPNLTFSTLTVSNMSPEDSSIYLCSAGDSRLFFGSGTQLSVL.

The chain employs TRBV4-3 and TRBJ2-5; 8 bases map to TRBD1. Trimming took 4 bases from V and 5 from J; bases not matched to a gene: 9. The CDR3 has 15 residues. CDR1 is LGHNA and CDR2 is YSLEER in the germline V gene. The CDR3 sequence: CASSRSAWDRETQYF. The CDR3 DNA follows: TGCGCCAGCAGCCGCTCAGCCTGGGACAGGGAGACCCAGTACTTC.

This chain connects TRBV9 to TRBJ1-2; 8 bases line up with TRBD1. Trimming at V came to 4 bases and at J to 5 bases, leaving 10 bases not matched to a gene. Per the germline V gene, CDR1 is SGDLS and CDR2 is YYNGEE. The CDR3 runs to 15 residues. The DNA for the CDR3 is TGTGCCAGCAGCTCATCTTCAGGGGGCGCGTATGGCTACACCTTC. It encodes CASSSSSGGAYGYTF. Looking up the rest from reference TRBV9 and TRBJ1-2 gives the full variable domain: DSGVTQTPKHLITATGQRVTLRCSPRSGDLSVYWYQQSLDQGLQFLIQYYNGEERAKGNILERFSAQQFPDLHSELNLSSLELGDSALYFCASSSSSGGAYGYTFGSGTRLTVV.

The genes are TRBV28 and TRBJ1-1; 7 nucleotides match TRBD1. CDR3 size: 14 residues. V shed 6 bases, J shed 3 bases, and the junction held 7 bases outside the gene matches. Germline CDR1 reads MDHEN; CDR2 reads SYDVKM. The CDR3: CASSRQGLDTEAFF. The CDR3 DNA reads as TGTGCCAGCAGCCGACAGGGTCTAGACACTGAAGCTTTCTTT.

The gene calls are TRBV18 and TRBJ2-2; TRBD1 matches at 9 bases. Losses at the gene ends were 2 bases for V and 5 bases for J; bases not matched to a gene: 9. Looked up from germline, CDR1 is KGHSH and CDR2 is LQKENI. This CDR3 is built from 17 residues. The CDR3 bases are TGTGCCAGCTCACCAAGATTTACAGGGACAGGGACCGGGGAGCTGTTTTTT. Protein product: CASSPRFTGTGTGELFF. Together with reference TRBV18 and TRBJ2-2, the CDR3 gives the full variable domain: NAGVMQNPRHLVRRRGQEARLRCSPMKGHSHVYWYRQLPEEGLKFMVYLQKENIIDESGMPKERFSAEFPKEGPSILRIQQVVRGDSAAYFCASSPRFTGTGTGELFFGEGSRLTVL.

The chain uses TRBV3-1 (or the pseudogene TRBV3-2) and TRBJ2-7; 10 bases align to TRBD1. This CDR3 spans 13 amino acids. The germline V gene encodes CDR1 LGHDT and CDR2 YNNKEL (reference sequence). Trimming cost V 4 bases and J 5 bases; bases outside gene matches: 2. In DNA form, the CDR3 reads TGTGCCAGCAGCCCGGGGACAGGGGACGAGCAGTACTTC. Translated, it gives CASSPGTGDEQYF.

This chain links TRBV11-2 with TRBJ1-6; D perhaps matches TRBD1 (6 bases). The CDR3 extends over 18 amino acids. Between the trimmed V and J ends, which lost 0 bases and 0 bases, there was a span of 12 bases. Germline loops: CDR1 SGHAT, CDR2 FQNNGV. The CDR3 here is CASSLDGGRGSYNSPLHF. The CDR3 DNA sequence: TGTGCCAGCAGCTTAGATGGGGGCCGGGGCTCCTATAATTCACCCCTCCACTTT.

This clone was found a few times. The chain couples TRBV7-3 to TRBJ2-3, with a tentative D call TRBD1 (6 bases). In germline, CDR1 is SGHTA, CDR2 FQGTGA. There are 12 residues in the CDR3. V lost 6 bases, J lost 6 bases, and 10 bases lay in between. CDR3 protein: CASSWDTDTQYF. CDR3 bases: TGTGCCAGCAGTTGGGACACCGATACGCAGTATTTT.

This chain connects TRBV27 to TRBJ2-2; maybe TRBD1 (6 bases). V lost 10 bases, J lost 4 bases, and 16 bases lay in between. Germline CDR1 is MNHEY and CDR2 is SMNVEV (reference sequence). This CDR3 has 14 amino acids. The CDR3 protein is CATSLGATTGELFF. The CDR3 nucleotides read TGTGCCACCTCCTTGGGGGCAACCACCGGGGAGCTGTTTTTT.

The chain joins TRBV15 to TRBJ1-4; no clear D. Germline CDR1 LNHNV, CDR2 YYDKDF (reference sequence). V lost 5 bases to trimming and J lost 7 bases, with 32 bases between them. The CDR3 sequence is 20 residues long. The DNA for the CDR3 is TGTGCCACCAGCCTTGGTCTTCGAGGGCCGGGGTATAGAGGTTTTGAAAAACTGTTTTTT. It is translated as CATSLGLRGPGYRGFEKLFF.

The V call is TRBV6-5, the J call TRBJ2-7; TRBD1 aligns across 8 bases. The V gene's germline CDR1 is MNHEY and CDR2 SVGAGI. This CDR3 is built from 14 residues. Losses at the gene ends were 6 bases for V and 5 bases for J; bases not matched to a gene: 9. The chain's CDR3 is CASSRGQGSHEQYF. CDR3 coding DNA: TGTGCCAGCAGCCGTGGACAGGGTAGCCACGAGCAGTACTTC.

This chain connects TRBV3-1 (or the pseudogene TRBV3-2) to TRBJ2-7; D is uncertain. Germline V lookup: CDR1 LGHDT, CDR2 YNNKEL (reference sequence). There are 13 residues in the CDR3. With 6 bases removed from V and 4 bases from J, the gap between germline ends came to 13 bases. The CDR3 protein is CASRSGGSYEQYF. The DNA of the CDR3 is TGTGCCAGCAGATCTGGCGGTTCGTACGAGCAGTACTTC.